This T cell receptor (beta chain) was sequenced during a study of blood T cell repertoires in COVID-19. For the study at large: Acute-phase and convalescent COVID-19 samples originated in the United States, Italy and Spain. From T cells, B-cell-depleted T cells, or PBMCs came the material, which was cDNA or gDNA.

V gave up 5 bases and J gave up 8 bases; unmatched junction bases: 7. The CDR3 has 14 residues. CDR1 and CDR2 (germline): SNHLY, FYNNEI. How the authors handled the data: Estimation of nucleated cell counts relied on the amplification of reference gene primers. Sequencing used immunoSEQ multiplex PCR; TCRdb keeps in-frame clones, though not all of them. That table gives V, J and clone size, and the DNA gave D and trimming. The sample comprises over 300,000 clones, about 90% of which are singletons, and approximately 7% rests with the top ten. Sequencing was performed on peripheral blood. The sequence was obtained from a young man with active or convalescent COVID-19. The J gene is TRBJ1-5, the V gene TRBV2, with TRBD1 identical over 9 bases. The CDR3 bases are TGTGCCAGCAGTACCTACAGGGGGCGAGAGCCCCAGCATTTT. It codes for CASSTYRGREPQHF.